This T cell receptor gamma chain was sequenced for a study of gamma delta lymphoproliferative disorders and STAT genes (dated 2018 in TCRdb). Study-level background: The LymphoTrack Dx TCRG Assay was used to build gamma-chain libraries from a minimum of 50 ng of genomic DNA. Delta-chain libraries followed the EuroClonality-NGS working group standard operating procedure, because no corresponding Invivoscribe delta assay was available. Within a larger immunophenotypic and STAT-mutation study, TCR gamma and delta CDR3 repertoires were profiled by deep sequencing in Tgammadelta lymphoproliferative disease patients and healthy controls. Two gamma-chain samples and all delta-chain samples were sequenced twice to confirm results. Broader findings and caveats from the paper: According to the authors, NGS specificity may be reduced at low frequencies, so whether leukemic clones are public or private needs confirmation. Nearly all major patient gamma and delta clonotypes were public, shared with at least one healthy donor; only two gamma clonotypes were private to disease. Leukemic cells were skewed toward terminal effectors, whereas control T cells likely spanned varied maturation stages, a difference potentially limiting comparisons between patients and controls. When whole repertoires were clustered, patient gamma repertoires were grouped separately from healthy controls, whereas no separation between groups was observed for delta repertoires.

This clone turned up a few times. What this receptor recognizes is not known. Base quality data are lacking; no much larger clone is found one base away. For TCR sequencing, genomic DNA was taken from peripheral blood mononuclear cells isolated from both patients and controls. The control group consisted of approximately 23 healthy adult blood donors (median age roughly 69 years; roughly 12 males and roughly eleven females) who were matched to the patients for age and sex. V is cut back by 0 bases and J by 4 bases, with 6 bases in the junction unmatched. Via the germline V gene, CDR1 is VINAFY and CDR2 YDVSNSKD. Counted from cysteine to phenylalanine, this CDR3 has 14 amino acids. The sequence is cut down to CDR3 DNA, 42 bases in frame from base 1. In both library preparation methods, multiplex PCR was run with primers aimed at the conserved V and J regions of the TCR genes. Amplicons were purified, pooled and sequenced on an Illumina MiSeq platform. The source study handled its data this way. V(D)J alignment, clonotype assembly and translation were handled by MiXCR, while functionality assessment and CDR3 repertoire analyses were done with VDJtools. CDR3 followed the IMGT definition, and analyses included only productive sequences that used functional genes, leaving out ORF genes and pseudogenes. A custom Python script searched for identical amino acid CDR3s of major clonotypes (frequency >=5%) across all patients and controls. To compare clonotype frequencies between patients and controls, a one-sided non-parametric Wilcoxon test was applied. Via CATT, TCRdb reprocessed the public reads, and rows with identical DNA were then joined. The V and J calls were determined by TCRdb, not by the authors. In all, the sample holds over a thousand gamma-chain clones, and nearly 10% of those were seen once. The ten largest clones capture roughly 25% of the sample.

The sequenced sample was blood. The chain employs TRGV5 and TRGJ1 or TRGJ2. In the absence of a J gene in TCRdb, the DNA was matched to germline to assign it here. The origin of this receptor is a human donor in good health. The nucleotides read TGTGCCACCTGGGACAGGCTTCTATATTATAAGAAACTCTTT. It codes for CATWDRLLYYKKLF.